Below are 28 T cell receptor beta chains sequenced from a single sample in a study of post-analysis software for immune sequencing data. Points from the study as a whole: A handful of TRBV segments were significantly more frequent in patients than in controls. TRBV5-6, TRBV5-1 and TRBV20-1 were among these segments.

No antigen has been identified for these receptors. Included in the TCR beta cDNA libraries were unique molecular identifiers. TCRdb fed the PCR reads into MiXCR, producing one record per CDR3 protein. The sample includes about 770,000 distinct CDR3 sequences, more than 45% seen only once; the top ten take around 4.7%. Sequencing was performed on blood. These receptors were collected from a girl aged 5-17 years with multiple sclerosis.

The chain is built from TRBV6-1 and TRBJ2-3; D is perhaps TRBD1 (6 bases). Trimming took off 7 bases at V and 3 bases at J, with 14 bases between the two ends. The CDR3 sequence is 14 residues long. Germline assignment: CDR1 MNHNS and CDR2 SASEGT. The CDR3 bases are TGTGCCAGCAAGGCGGCAGGGGAGACAGATACGCAGTATTTT. As protein: CASKAAGETDTQYF.

The chain carries TRBV7-9 and TRBJ2-7, with unresolved D. This CDR3 comprises 13 residues. Per the germline V gene, CDR1 is SEHNR and CDR2 is FQNEAQ (reference sequence). Trimming pared 9 bases from V and 4 bases from J, leaving 16 bases between. The CDR3 DNA is TGTGCCAGTATGGCGGAGTTAGAGTACGAGCAGTACTTC. Residues: CASMAELEYEQYF.

The V call is TRBV5-1, the J call TRBJ1-1; D unresolved. The CDR3 sequence is 13 residues long. V lost 0 bases and J lost 7, with 10 bases in between. Per germline, CDR1 SGHRS and CDR2 YFSETQ. The CDR3 here is CASSLGPDGEAFF. The CDR3 nucleotides are TGCGCCAGCAGCTTGGGACCAGACGGTGAAGCTTTCTTT.

The chain carries TRBV6-1 and TRBJ1-5, with D perhaps matching TRBD1 (6 bases). Trimming pared 8 bases from V and 6 bases from J, leaving 14 bases between. The CDR3 is made up of 13 amino acids. The germline V gene has CDR1 MNHNS and CDR2 SASEGT. The CDR3, as DNA: TGTGCCAGCTCGTCGGGGGGCAGTCAGCCCCAGCATTTT. Amino acids: CASSSGGSQPQHF.

This clonotype was seen a single time. V and J are TRBV3-1 and TRBJ2-6, with 9 bases fitting TRBD1. The trim removed 3 bases at V and 4 bases at J, leaving 7 bases unmatched. In germline, CDR1 is LGHDT, CDR2 YNNKEL (reference sequence). The CDR3 sequence is 17 residues long. The CDR3 DNA follows: TGTGCCAGCAGCCAGGGACAGGGTTTTTTAGGGGCCAACGTCCTGACTTTC. Residues: CASSQGQGFLGANVLTF.

This clonotype was seen a handful of times. V usage is TRBV7-2 and J usage is TRBJ2-7; 8 nucleotides line up with TRBD1. Trimming cost V 5 bases and J 1 base; bases outside gene matches: 10. Germline assignment: CDR1 SGHTA and CDR2 FQGNSA. CDR3 length: 16 amino acids. The CDR3 nucleotides read TGTGCCAGCAGCCATGGACAGGGAGTGACATCCTACGAGCAGTACTTC. Its translation: CASSHGQGVTSYEQYF.

V gene TRBV5-4 combines with J gene TRBJ2-2; 11 bases agree with TRBD2. Trimming removed 0 bases from V and 5 bases from J; junction bases left unmatched: 3. The CDR3 has 16 amino acids. Germline CDR1 SGHNT, CDR2 YYREEE (reference sequence). The CDR3, as DNA: TGTGCCAGCAGCTTGGCCACTAGCGGGAGAACCGGGGAGCTGTTTTTT. Translation gives CASSLATSGRTGELFF.

V usage is TRBV6-1 and J usage is TRBJ1-5; a weak D match, TRBD1 (6 bases). The germline V gene has CDR1 MNHNS and CDR2 SASEGT. CDR3 length equals 15 residues. Trimming removed 1 base at V and 5 bases at J, with 12 bases between. DNA for the CDR3: TGTGCCAGCAGTGAAGTGTGGGGGGCGGATCAGCCCCAGCATTTT. Encoded protein: CASSEVWGADQPQHF.

The V gene is TRBV10-3, the J gene TRBJ2-3, with TRBD2 matching 12 bases. CDR3 length equals 15 residues. The germline V gene has CDR1 ENHRY and CDR2 SYGVKD. J lost 4 bases, V lost 5 bases, and 4 bases had no gene match. The CDR3, as DNA: TGTGCCATCAGTTCACTAGCGGGAGGCGCAGATACGCAGTATTTT. The encoded protein is CAISSLAGGADTQYF.

In this sample, this clonotype turned up a few times. V usage is TRBV19 and J usage is TRBJ2-1; D remains ambiguous. Trimming pared 5 bases from V and 4 bases from J, leaving 15 bases between. Germline assignment: CDR1 LNHDA and CDR2 SQIVND (reference sequence). This CDR3 has 15 amino acids. CDR3 amino acids: CASSSGVPPYNEQFF. CDR3 nucleotides: TGTGCCAGTAGTTCCGGCGTCCCCCCGTACAATGAGCAGTTCTTC.

The chain carries TRBV7-9 and TRBJ1-1; D is unclear. The CDR3 is 15 residues long. V was pared by 4 bases and J by 6 bases, with 18 bases between. The germline V gene encodes CDR1 SEHNR and CDR2 FQNEAQ (reference sequence). CDR3 nucleotides: TGTGCCAGCAGCTCCCAGGACTTAGCCCGGCCTGAAGCTTTCTTT. As protein: CASSSQDLARPEAFF.

The chain is built from TRBV4-2 and TRBJ2-5, with 10 nucleotides matching TRBD1. J lost 5 bases, V lost 0 bases, and 12 bases had no gene match. Germline CDR1 and CDR2: LGHNA and YNFKEQ. This CDR3 comprises 18 residues. CDR3 sequence reads: CASSQDPTDRGLVETQYF. The DNA of the CDR3 is TGTGCCAGCAGCCAAGATCCTACCGACAGGGGGCTCGTTGAGACCCAGTACTTC.

V is TRBV18 and J is TRBJ1-2, with 7 bases identical to TRBD1. This CDR3 region has 13 residues. Losses at the gene ends were 5 bases for V and 3 bases for J; bases not matched to a gene: 3. Germline values: CDR1 KGHSH, CDR2 LQKENI. CDR3 sequence (DNA): TGTGCCAGCTCATACGGGACAGACTATGGCTACACCTTC. It yields the protein CASSYGTDYGYTF.

The rearrangement joins TRBV30 to TRBJ2-1, with TRBD2 as a possible D gene (6 bases). V lost 3 bases, J lost 11 bases, and 11 bases lay in between. CDR1 and CDR2 (germline): GTSNPN, SVGIG (reference sequence). The CDR3 is 11 amino acids. The CDR3 DNA reads TGTGCCTGGAGCTTAGCGGAGCAGCAGTTCTTC. It yields the protein CAWSLAEQQFF.

Turning to this clonotype: The junction differs from germline at one of its ends, possibly a read error. The chain carries TRBV5-8 and TRBJ2-5; D might be TRBD1 (7 bases). Looked up from germline, CDR1 is SGHTS and CDR2 is YDEGEE. The CDR3 extends over 15 amino acids. CDR3 DNA sequence: TGTGCCAGCAGCGGAGGGACAGTCTCACAAGAGACCCAGCACTTT. Translated: CASSGGTVSQETQHF.

This clonotype was found a few times. CDR3 DNA: TGCAGTGCTATTACTAGCGGGAGGCCCAGGGAGCAGTTCTTC. Amino acids: CSAITSGRPREQFF. The chain links TRBV20-1 to TRBJ2-1, with 12 bases matching TRBD2. V shed 4 bases, J shed 10 bases, and the junction held 8 bases outside the gene matches. The CDR3 totals 14 residues. CDR1 and CDR2 (germline): DFQATT, SNEGSKA (reference sequence).

This sequence joins TRBV2 and TRBJ2-1, with D perhaps TRBD1 or TRBD2 (5 bases each). Germline lookup yields CDR1 SNHLY and CDR2 FYNNEI. Between the trimmed V and J ends, which lost 6 bases and 5 bases, there was a span of 26 bases. The CDR3 runs 18 residues. CDR3 region: CASRLLTTGLSGHNEQFF. Here the CDR3 DNA reads TGTGCCAGCAGACTACTAACGACTGGGCTATCGGGGCACAATGAGCAGTTCTTC.

The gene calls are TRBV15 and TRBJ2-1; D not certain. Between the trimmed V and J ends, which lost 3 bases and 5 bases, there was a span of 11 bases. Germline V lookup: CDR1 LNHNV, CDR2 YYDKDF (reference sequence). The CDR3 has 14 amino acids. The CDR3 loop reads CATSSLGSHNEQFF. Written as DNA, the CDR3 is TGTGCCACCAGCAGCCTCGGGTCCCACAATGAGCAGTTCTTC.

The chain combines TRBV20-1 with TRBJ2-3; 13 nucleotides agree with TRBD2. The CDR3 has 20 amino acids. The ends lost 0 bases at V and 6 bases at J; junction bases unmatched: 18. Germline CDR1 and CDR2: DFQATT and SNEGSKA (reference sequence). The CDR3 coding sequence is TGCAGTGCTAGAGATAGTCAGATTGGGGGACTAGCGGGACCGGCGGATACGCAGTATTTT. Translated: CSARDSQIGGLAGPADTQYF.

The gene calls are TRBV20-1 and TRBJ2-5; no clear D. Matching the DNA end better, TRBJ2-7 makes the J call doubtful. The CDR3 spans 12 residues. Looked up from germline, CDR1 is DFQATT and CDR2 is SNEGSKA (reference sequence). The CDR3 bases are TGCAGGGCTGATGACTGGATAAACGAGCAGTACTTC. This codes for CRADDWINEQYF.

In the case of this clonotype: The conserved phenylalanine or tryptophan is not found at the CDR3 terminus, so this likely reflects a read error. CDR3 DNA: TGTGTCAGCAGCGCTCAAAGACTAGCGGGGGGGTTAAATGAGCAGTTCTTA. It encodes CVSSAQRLAGGLNEQFL. This sequence joins TRBV9 and TRBJ2-1; 14 bases line up with TRBD2. The CDR3 is 17 amino acids. CDR1 is SGDLS, CDR2 YYNGEE, per germline.

J is TRBJ2-7 and V is TRBV25-1, with TRBD1 identical over 11 bases. This CDR3 comprises 15 residues. Germline values: CDR1 MGHDK, CDR2 SYGVNS. The V gene end was trimmed by 1 base and the J gene end by 9 bases; junction bases not matched to a gene: 8. CDR3 residues: CASSECGTGGCGQYF. In nucleotides, the CDR3 is TGTGCCAGCAGTGAATGTGGGACAGGGGGTTGCGGGCAGTACTTC.

V and J are TRBV29-1 and TRBJ2-7; D might be TRBD1 or TRBD2, each matching 5 bases. With the DNA end fitting TRBJ2-5 better, the J assignment may be wrong. The CDR3 totals 15 residues. Germline CDR1 SQVTM, CDR2 ANQGSEA. DNA of the CDR3: TGCAGCGTTGAACCCCTCGCGAGGGGCCGAGAGACCCAGTACTTC. Translating it yields CSVEPLARGRETQYF.

The chain combines TRBV5-5 with TRBJ2-6; possibly TRBD2 for D (6 bases). V gave up 0 bases and J gave up 0 bases, with 13 bases separating them. Germline CDR1 SGHKS, CDR2 YYEKEE (reference sequence). This CDR3 is 18 amino acids long. Here the CDR3 DNA reads TGTGCCAGCAGCTTGGGGGGACTGGGACTCTCTGGGGCCAACGTCCTGACTTTC. It specifies CASSLGGLGLSGANVLTF.

This rearrangement joins TRBV10-3 to TRBJ2-5; the D is unclear. Germline V gives CDR1 ENHRY, CDR2 SYGVKD. V lost 0 bases and J 5 bases, leaving 10 bases between the germline ends. The CDR3 consists of 14 residues. The CDR3 reads CAISESRGFETQYF. DNA for the CDR3: TGTGCCATCAGTGAGTCACGCGGCTTCGAGACCCAGTACTTC.

The chain recombines TRBV29-1 with TRBJ1-4; D might be TRBD1 (5 bases). The CDR3 contains 17 residues. Germline V CDR1 and CDR2: SQVTM, ANQGSEA. The V gene lost 3 bases and the J gene lost 7 bases, with 24 bases spanning the gap. The CDR3 is CSVEAGWGSGGGEKLFF. DNA for the CDR3: TGCAGCGTTGAGGCAGGGTGGGGCTCCGGAGGTGGTGAAAAACTGTTTTTT.

This clonotype was detected only a few times. The chain couples TRBV6-5 to TRBJ2-5; the D is unclear. The ends were cut back, 3 bases at V and 11 bases at J, with 16 bases in the middle. The CDR3 runs 13 residues. The germline V gene encodes CDR1 MNHEY and CDR2 SVGAGI. DNA of the CDR3: TGTGCCAGCAGTTATGGGCCAGGTCTAGAGCAGTACTTC. Its translation: CASSYGPGLEQYF.

This clonotype appeared a few times. The chain links TRBV29-1 to TRBJ2-7; 10 bases match TRBD2. CDR1 is SQVTM, CDR2 ANQGSEA, per germline. This CDR3 spans 14 amino acids. V lost 4 bases and J lost 0; bases outside the gene matches: 3. The CDR3 DNA sequence: TGCAGCGTTGGAATAGCGGGAGGCTCCTACGAGCAGTACTTC. The encoded protein is CSVGIAGGSYEQYF.